These T cell receptor beta chains were read from a single sample in a study of T cell responses to AZD1222 COVID-19 vaccine. The repertoire was sequenced with immunoSEQ multiplex PCR; TCRdb's copy has only in-frame clones and lacks some. The sample shows around 83,000 clones, about 82% of them seen only once. The material sequenced was peripheral blood, taken on day 0 of AZD1222 vaccination. All receptors come from an adult in good health. Each CDR3 is given with its conserved first and last residue. A D gene is named only where the DNA matches it firmly. For some rows the clone size is stated as once, few or many, or as a class when expanded; others skip it.

J gene	D gene	V gene	clone size	CDR3 protein	CDR3 DNA
TRBJ1-2	-	TRBV5-1	-	CASSSPPNYGYTF	TGCGCCAGCAGCTCGCCCCCTAACTATGGCTACACCTTC
TRBJ1-5	TRBD1	TRBV23-1	-	CASSHSDRGNQPQHF	TGCGCCAGCAGTCACTCAGACAGGGGCAATCAGCCCCAGCATTTT
TRBJ1-1	-	TRBV10-3	-	CATRGTNTEAFF	TGTGCCACCCGGGGGACTAACACTGAAGCTTTCTTT
TRBJ1-1	TRBD1	TRBV28	-	CASRDRGPEAFF	TGTGCCAGCCGGGACAGGGGCCCTGAAGCTTTCTTT
TRBJ1-2	-	TRBV4-1	-	CASSPEGARGFYGYTF	TGCGCCAGCAGCCCAGAAGGGGCAAGGGGATTCTATGGCTACACCTTC
TRBJ1-1	TRBD1	TRBV18	-	CASSPGQGHSEAFF	TGTGCCAGCTCACCCGGACAGGGGCATAGTGAAGCTTTCTTT
TRBJ1-5	-	TRBV6-6	-	CASTNYGGGGQPQHF	TGTGCCAGCACCAACTACGGGGGTGGCGGTCAGCCCCAGCATTTT
TRBJ2-7	-	TRBV29-1	-	CSVEVKGSYEQYF	TGCAGCGTTGAAGTCAAGGGTTCCTACGAGCAGTACTTC
TRBJ2-7	-	TRBV5-4	-	CASSLGGPNSYEQYF	TGTGCCAGCAGCTTGGGGGGACCGAACTCCTACGAGCAGTACTTC
TRBJ2-1	-	TRBV7-9	-	CASSPFHLYNEQFF	TGTGCCAGCAGCCCCTTCCACCTCTACAATGAGCAGTTCTTC
TRBJ1-6	TRBD1	TRBV5-4	-	CASSLRTGDSPLHF	TGTGCCAGCAGCTTGCGGACAGGGGATTCACCCCTCCACTTT
TRBJ1-1	TRBD1	TRBV3-1/TRBV3-2	-	CASSFGTAREAFF	TGTGCCAGCAGCTTTGGGACAGCCAGAGAAGCTTTCTTT
TRBJ1-5	-	TRBV5-1	-	CASSSGPDQPQHF	TGCGCCAGCAGCTCGGGTCCCGATCAGCCCCAGCATTTT
TRBJ1-1	TRBD1	TRBV2	-	CASRLTGGGGAFF	TGTGCCAGCAGGCTTACAGGGGGCGGAGGGGCTTTCTTT
TRBJ2-5	-	TRBV6-4	-	CARLLKQGVGETQYF	TGTGCCAGGCTCCTTAAACAGGGAGTTGGGGAGACCCAGTACTTC
TRBJ2-6	TRBD1	TRBV10-3	-	CAISDTGAGANVLTF	TGTGCCATCAGTGATACAGGGGCTGGGGCCAACGTCCTGACTTTC
TRBJ1-4	-	TRBV18	-	CASSPPDGEKLFF	TGTGCCAGCTCACCACCAGACGGTGAAAAACTGTTTTTT
TRBJ2-3	-	TRBV19	-	CASSLQGTTDTQYF	TGTGCCAGTAGTCTACAGGGTACCACAGATACGCAGTATTTT
TRBJ1-2	-	TRBV5-6	-	CASSVGGGNYGYTF	TGTGCCAGCAGCGTCGGAGGGGGGAACTATGGCTACACCTTC
TRBJ2-1	TRBD2	TRBV24-1	-	CATSDLQTGGSYNEQFF	TGTGCCACCAGTGATTTGCAGACGGGGGGCTCCTACAATGAGCAGTTCTTC
TRBJ2-5	-	TRBV11-3	-	CASSVSEQETQYF	TGTGCCAGCAGCGTGTCGGAACAAGAGACCCAGTACTTC
TRBJ1-2	-	TRBV19	-	CASSTQRSRPNYGYTF	TGTGCCAGTAGTACACAACGTTCGCGTCCTAACTATGGCTACACCTTC
TRBJ1-1	-	TRBV29-1	-	CSVAGGGDTEAFF	TGCAGCGTTGCGGGGGGCGGGGACACTGAAGCTTTCTTT
TRBJ1-2	-	TRBV3-1/TRBV3-2	-	CASSQPGEGDGYTF	TGTGCCAGCAGCCAGCCCGGGGAAGGGGATGGCTACACCTTC
TRBJ1-5	-	TRBV28	-	CASRASGQPQHF	TGTGCCAGCAGGGCCTCCGGTCAGCCCCAGCATTTT
TRBJ1-1	-	TRBV2	-	CASSSTGYTEAFF	TGTGCCAGCAGTTCGACGGGATACACTGAAGCTTTCTTT
TRBJ1-2	-	TRBV4-1	-	CASSQVLDLGPGYTF	TGCGCCAGCAGCCAAGTTCTCGACTTAGGACCCGGCTACACCTTC
TRBJ1-5	-	TRBV6-6	-	CASRLTTDSNQPQHF	TGTGCCAGCAGGCTCACCACTGATAGCAATCAGCCCCAGCATTTT
TRBJ2-1	TRBD1	TRBV18	-	CASSPAGGLSNEQFF	TGTGCCAGCTCACCAGCAGGGGGCCTATCCAATGAGCAGTTCTTC
TRBJ2-7	-	TRBV5-6	-	CASSLVAGEQYF	TGTGCCAGCAGCTTGGTGGCAGGCGAGCAGTACTTC
TRBJ2-3	TRBD2	TRBV5-8	few	CASSTRGGRNTQYF	TGTGCCAGCAGCACCCGGGGGGGGCGAAATACGCAGTATTTT
TRBJ2-1	-	TRBV7-9	once	CASSFAGSYNEQFF	TGTGCCAGCAGCTTTGCCGGCTCCTACAATGAGCAGTTCTTC
TRBJ1-5	TRBD1	TRBV7-8	-	CASSRDRGNQPQHF	TGTGCCAGCAGCCGGGACAGGGGCAATCAGCCCCAGCATTTT
TRBJ2-7	-	TRBV4-2	-	CASSQDDNLYEQYF	TGTGCCAGCAGCCAGGATGACAACCTCTACGAGCAGTACTTC
TRBJ2-2	-	TRBV15	-	CATGRLMGTGELFF	TGTGCCACGGGGAGGCTAATGGGCACCGGGGAGCTGTTTTTT
TRBJ2-7	TRBD1	TRBV5-1	once	CASSYRTGGSYEQYF	TGCGCCAGCAGCTACCGGACAGGGGGGTCCTACGAGCAGTACTTC
TRBJ2-3	TRBD1	TRBV4-2	-	CASSQETGGWGTQYF	TGTGCCAGCAGCCAAGAGACAGGGGGCTGGGGTACGCAGTATTTT
TRBJ2-1	TRBD2	TRBV7-9	-	CASSLWLAGSYNEQFF	TGTGCCAGCAGCTTATGGCTAGCGGGATCCTACAATGAGCAGTTCTTC
TRBJ1-2	-	TRBV29-1	once	CSVGTRAGYGYTF	TGCAGCGTTGGGACCCGGGCTGGGTATGGCTACACCTTC
TRBJ2-2	-	TRBV7-2	-	CASSLVESGELFF	TGTGCCAGCAGCTTAGTGGAGTCCGGGGAGCTGTTTTTT
TRBJ2-2	TRBD1	TRBV7-2	-	CASSSRPGLQGVGELFF	TGTGCCAGCAGCTCGCGACCCGGCCTTCAGGGGGTCGGGGAGCTGTTTTTT
TRBJ1-6	TRBD1	TRBV30	-	CAWSARQGGNSPLHF	TGTGCCTGGAGTGCCCGACAGGGTGGTAATTCACCCCTCCACTTT
TRBJ1-1	-	TRBV2	-	CASTLNRNPNTEAFF	TGTGCCAGCACCTTAAACAGGAACCCGAACACTGAAGCTTTCTTT
TRBJ1-1	-	TRBV18	-	CASSPRDGVEAFF	TGTGCCAGCTCACCAAGGGACGGCGTTGAAGCTTTCTTT
TRBJ1-4	-	TRBV27	-	CASGPWVGEKLFF	TGTGCCAGCGGCCCGTGGGTCGGCGAAAAACTGTTTTTT
TRBJ2-7	-	TRBV7-8	-	CASSLADYEQYF	TGTGCCAGCAGCTTAGCCGACTACGAGCAGTACTTC
TRBJ2-3	-	TRBV10-3	-	CAISEFRDNTDTQYF	TGTGCCATCAGTGAGTTCCGGGACAACACAGATACGCAGTATTTT
TRBJ2-1	-	TRBV5-1	-	CASSALYNEQFF	TGCGCCAGCAGCGCTCTCTACAATGAGCAGTTCTTC
TRBJ2-3	-	TRBV5-1	-	CASSQGLGSDTQYF	TGCGCCAGCAGCCAGGGCCTGGGCTCAGATACGCAGTATTTT
TRBJ2-5	-	TRBV30	once	CAWSVRRAMGGETQYF	TGTGCCTGGAGTGTCCGGAGGGCTATGGGAGGAGAGACCCAGTACTTC
TRBJ1-1	-	TRBV6-1	-	CASSEPKTANTEAFF	TGTGCCAGCAGTGAACCGAAGACAGCGAACACTGAAGCTTTCTTT
TRBJ1-1	TRBD1	TRBV7-6	few	CASSLDRGTEAFF	TGTGCCAGCAGCCTTGACAGGGGGACTGAAGCTTTCTTT
TRBJ1-5	-	TRBV7-3	-	CASSFVRGGNQPQHF	TGTGCCAGCAGCTTCGTAAGGGGTGGCAATCAGCCCCAGCATTTT
TRBJ2-1	TRBD2	TRBV7-9	-	CASSSAILAGGGGEQFF	TGTGCCAGCAGCTCAGCCATACTAGCGGGAGGAGGTGGTGAGCAGTTCTTC